This T cell receptor (beta chain) is drawn from a study of human T cells and chemical hapten exposure. Time point here: pre-sensitization, week 0. Treatment: therapeutic diphenylcyclopropenone sensitization with weekly scalp DPC. V gave up 3 bases and J gave up 0 bases; unmatched junction bases: 10. Germline CDR1 and CDR2: SNHLY and FYNNEI. The CDR3 runs to 17 residues. This clonotype was counted a few times. MiXCR was run by TCRdb on the RACE reads, yielding one entry per CDR3 protein. The sample has 270,000 or so distinct CDR3 sequences; 7.5% to 8% are singletons. The chain links TRBV2 to TRBJ2-7, with 8 nucleotides matching TRBD1. The material sequenced was whole blood, taken in connection with sensitization to the hapten diphenylcyclopropenone (DPC). This sequence was found in a man aged 18 to 30 with alopecia areata. Some clones in this sample may be carry-over from other donors' samples. The CDR3 DNA reads TGTGCCAGCAGTGATCCCCCGGGACAGGAAAGCTCCTACGAGCAGTACGTC. Its protein is CASSDPPGQESSYEQYV.